The next 29 T cell receptor beta chains were all read from a single sample in a study of OX40 agonist ivuxolimab in advanced cancers. Sequencing was performed with immunoSEQ multiplex PCR; in TCRdb, only in-frame clones are kept and a portion is missing. Among tens of thousands of clones listed, over 75% were seen once. The sample in question was CD4+ or CD8+ T cells sorted from blood, obtained in a trial of the OX40 agonist ivuxolimab. These receptors were obtained from an adult with an advanced solid tumor such as melanoma, head and neck, liver or kidney cancer.

The chain couples TRBV19 to TRBJ2-3, with 8 bases fitting TRBD2. CDR3 length: 14 residues. Losses at the gene ends were 4 bases for V and 8 bases for J; bases not matched to a gene: 8. Germline loops: CDR1 LNHDA, CDR2 SQIVND (reference sequence). CDR3 DNA sequence: TGTGCCAGTAGTACTGGGACTAGGGGAGCTACGCAGTATTTT. Translated: CASSTGTRGATQYF. The full variable domain, in which reference TRBV19 and TRBJ2-3 provide the parts outside the CDR3, is DGGITQSPKYLFRKEGQNVTLSCEQNLNHDAMYWYRQDPGQGLRLIYYSQIVNDFQKGDIAEGYSVSREKKESFPLTVTSAQKNPTAFYLCASSTGTRGATQYFGPGTRLTVL.

The chain joins TRBV7-2 to TRBJ1-1; D gene ambiguous. Trimming pared 2 bases from V and 6 bases from J, leaving 7 bases between. CDR1 is SGHTA and CDR2 is FQGNSA in the germline V gene. There are 12 residues in the CDR3. The CDR3 region has the DNA TGTGCCAGCAGCTTAAGATACTCTGAAGCTTTCTTT. Encoded protein: CASSLRYSEAFF.

The V gene is TRBV6-1, the J gene TRBJ1-1, with D tentatively TRBD1 (5 bases). CDR1 and CDR2 (germline): MNHNS, SASEGT. This CDR3 is built from 13 residues. Between the trimmed V and J ends, which lost 8 bases and 5 bases, there was a span of 15 bases. The DNA for the CDR3 is TGTGCCAGCGGGGCCGACAGAATTACTGAAGCTTTCTTT. It translates to CASGADRITEAFF.

The chain recombines TRBV19 with TRBJ1-2; 8 nucleotides line up with TRBD1. This CDR3 comprises 13 residues. The V gene end was trimmed by 4 bases and the J gene end by 7 bases; junction bases not matched to a gene: 5. The germline V gene encodes CDR1 LNHDA and CDR2 SQIVND (reference sequence). CDR3 in DNA: TGTGCCAGTAGTACCACCGACAGGGGTGGCTACACCTTC. Protein: CASSTTDRGGYTF.

The V call is TRBV9, the J call TRBJ2-3; 7 bases map to TRBD2. V lost 6 bases to trimming and J lost 2 bases; unmatched junction nucleotides: 3. CDR3 length equals 13 residues. Germline CDR1 reads SGDLS; CDR2 reads YYNGEE. The CDR3 reads CASTGGITDTQYF. In DNA form, the CDR3 reads TGTGCCAGCACCGGGGGGATCACAGATACGCAGTATTTT.

The rearrangement links TRBV5-1 to TRBJ2-1, with TRBD2 matching over 7 bases. After removal of 5 bases from V and 10 bases from J, the junction contained 12 bases not matched to a gene. The germline V gene encodes CDR1 SGHRS and CDR2 YFSETQ. The CDR3 is made up of 14 amino acids. CDR3 bases: TGCGCCAGCAGGCTAACGGGAGGTGGGGACGAGCAGTTCTTC. Translating it yields CASRLTGGGDEQFF.

The genes are TRBV6-6 and TRBJ1-1; D might be TRBD1 (5 bases). Germline lookup yields CDR1 MNHNY and CDR2 SVGAGI (reference sequence). Trimming took 6 bases from V and 1 from J, leaving 9 bases between them. This CDR3 comprises 13 residues. The DNA for the CDR3 is TGTGCCAGCAGCTCCCAGGGGAACACTGAAGCTTTCTTT. This translates into CASSSQGNTEAFF.

V gene TRBV15 combines with J gene TRBJ1-2; D call uncertain. This CDR3 spans 13 amino acids. The ends were cut back, 0 bases at V and 7 bases at J, with 9 bases in the middle. Germline V gives CDR1 LNHNV, CDR2 YYDKDF (reference sequence). CDR3 DNA: TGTGCCACCAGCAGAGATGACGCGGGTGGCTACACCTTC. Encoded protein: CATSRDDAGGYTF. Full variable domain (outside the CDR3, taken from reference TRBV15 and TRBJ1-2): DAMVIQNPRYQVTQFGKPVTLSCSQTLNHNVMYWYQQKSSQAPKLLFHYYDKDFNNEADTPDNFQSRRPNTSFCFLDIRSPGLGDTAMYLCATSRDDAGGYTFGSGTRLTVV.

The V and J genes are TRBV10-1 and TRBJ2-1; the match to TRBD1 covers 11 bases. V was pared by 3 bases and J by 7 bases, with 5 bases of the junction left unmatched. The length of the CDR3 is 15 residues. The germline gives CDR1 WNHNN, CDR2 SYGVQD (reference sequence). CDR3 loop: CASSDPGTGGNEQFF. The CDR3 DNA is TGCGCCAGCAGTGATCCCGGGACAGGGGGGAATGAGCAGTTCTTC.

The V and J genes are TRBV28 and TRBJ1-2, with D maybe TRBD1 (5 bases). V was pared by 2 bases and J by 8 bases, with 9 bases between. The CDR3 spans 12 residues. Germline V lookup: CDR1 MDHEN, CDR2 SYDVKM. DNA for the CDR3: TGTGCCAGCAGTTTAAGTGGGGGGGGCTACACCTTC. It codes for CASSLSGGGYTF.

The V call is TRBV15, the J call TRBJ2-2; D unclear. This CDR3 is 16 amino acids long. The ends were cut back, 0 bases at V and 6 bases at J, with 14 bases in the middle. Germline V gene data show CDR1 as LNHNV and CDR2 as YYDKDF (reference sequence). The chain's CDR3 is CATSREAGRVPGELFF. In DNA form, the CDR3 reads TGTGCCACCAGCAGAGAGGCAGGAAGGGTCCCCGGGGAGCTGTTTTTT.

The chain couples TRBV5-1 to TRBJ2-2; D perhaps matches TRBD2 (5 bases). V was cut by 1 base and J by 4 bases, with 14 bases left in between. The germline V gene has CDR1 SGHRS and CDR2 YFSETQ. This CDR3 has 16 amino acids. The chain's CDR3 is CASSLSTLAVTGELFF. DNA for the CDR3: TGCGCCAGCAGCTTGTCTACCCTAGCAGTCACCGGGGAGCTGTTTTTT.

The gene calls are TRBV11-2 and TRBJ1-2, with D hard to call. The germline V gene encodes CDR1 SGHAT and CDR2 FQNNGV. V was clipped by 0 bases and J by 4 bases, with 6 bases between them. There are 13 residues in the CDR3. The CDR3 region has the DNA TGTGCCAGCAGCTTAGACCGTTCCTATGGCTACACCTTC. It is translated as CASSLDRSYGYTF.

The chain combines TRBV4-3 with TRBJ2-2; possibly TRBD1 for D (6 bases). The germline gives CDR1 LGHNA, CDR2 YSLEER. The CDR3 length is 16 residues. Trimming took 5 bases from V and 2 from J, leaving 15 bases between them. The CDR3 here is CASSKAQGLNTGELFF. Here the CDR3 DNA reads TGCGCCAGCAGCAAGGCGCAGGGGTTAAACACCGGGGAGCTGTTTTTT.

This chain connects TRBV2 to TRBJ2-1; D perhaps matches TRBD1 (5 bases). The germline gives CDR1 SNHLY, CDR2 FYNNEI. CDR3 length: 13 amino acids. Trimming removed 4 bases from V and 7 bases from J, with 11 bases in between. The CDR3 sequence is CASSGGSSNEQFF. Here the CDR3 DNA reads TGTGCCAGCAGTGGGGGCAGTTCTAATGAGCAGTTCTTC.

This clone came up a few times. CDR3 amino acids: CAISDRHTNEQFF. As DNA, the CDR3 is TGTGCCATCAGTGATAGGCATACCAATGAGCAGTTCTTC. This sequence joins TRBV10-3 and TRBJ2-1, with D unclear. From germline, CDR1 is ENHRY and CDR2 SYGVKD. The V gene lost 3 bases and the J gene lost 6 bases, with 9 bases spanning the gap. The CDR3 is 13 residues long.

J is TRBJ2-5 and V is TRBV1; TRBD2 reflects the table's D call only, with no check against the DNA. TRBV1 is reported as a pseudogene. CDR3 length: 17 residues. CDR3 loop: CTSSQETSGRAVETQYF. In DNA, the CDR3 is TGCACCAGCAGCCAAGAGACTAGCGGGAGGGCCGTAGAGACCCAGTACTTC.

The chain has TRBV18 and TRBJ2-6, with D perhaps assigned TRBD1 or TRBD2 (6 bases each). Trimming took 0 bases from V and 4 from J, leaving 10 bases between them. The CDR3 is 16 amino acids. CDR1 KGHSH and CDR2 LQKENI come from the germline V gene. CDR3 in DNA: TGTGCCAGCTCACCACCAGGGGGGCTAGGGGCCAACGTCCTGACTTTC. Protein product: CASSPPGGLGANVLTF.

V is TRBV10-3 and J is TRBJ2-4; D is unclear. The germline CDR1 and CDR2 sequences are ENHRY and SYGVKD. The CDR3 totals 13 residues. Trimming removed 0 bases from V and 9 bases from J, with 9 bases in between. CDR3 sequence reads: CAISESGMGIQYF. The CDR3 DNA is TGTGCCATCAGTGAGTCAGGGATGGGCATTCAGTACTTC.

This chain links TRBV18 with TRBJ1-4; TRBD1 agrees at 9 bases. Unmatched junction bases numbered 7, after V lost 3 bases and J lost 5 bases. Per the germline V gene, CDR1 is KGHSH and CDR2 is LQKENI. The CDR3 sequence is 16 residues long. The CDR3 is CASSPTAGTGNEKLFF. Here the CDR3 DNA reads TGTGCCAGCTCACCTACCGCTGGGACAGGGAATGAAAAACTGTTTTTT.

The chain carries TRBV27 and TRBJ2-7; tentatively, D is TRBD2 (5 bases). Germline CDR1 and CDR2: MNHEY and SMNVEV (reference sequence). The CDR3 loop spans 15 amino acids. With 2 bases removed from V and 5 bases from J, the gap between germline ends came to 16 bases. In nucleotides, the CDR3 is TGTGCCAGCAGTTTAGTAGCTGGTGGGAGTAACGAGCAGTACTTC. This sequence encodes CASSLVAGGSNEQYF.

The chain couples TRBV4-2 to TRBJ1-5; TRBD1 matches 7 bases. CDR3 length: 14 amino acids. Germline V gives CDR1 LGHNA, CDR2 YNFKEQ. With V trimmed by 3 bases and J by 3 bases, 2 bases remained unmatched. The CDR3 coding sequence is TGTGCCAGCAGCCAGGGACAGTCCAATCAGCCCCAGCATTTT. It encodes CASSQGQSNQPQHF.

The chain employs TRBV2 and TRBJ2-6, with unresolved D. The CDR3 has 15 residues. V was trimmed by 7 bases and J by 0 bases, leaving 10 bases between them. Germline values: CDR1 SNHLY, CDR2 FYNNEI. The chain's CDR3 is CASTGFGSGANVLTF. The CDR3 nucleotides read TGTGCCAGCACTGGCTTTGGCTCTGGGGCCAACGTCCTGACTTTC. Variable domain in full (rest from reference TRBV2 and TRBJ2-6): EPEVTQTPSHQVTQMGQEVILRCVPISNHLYFYWYRQILGQKVEFLVSFYNNEISEKSEIFDDQFSVERPDGSNFTLKIRSTKLEDSAMYFCASTGFGSGANVLTFGAGSRLTVL.

The chain carries TRBV6-6 and TRBJ1-5; 7 bases match TRBD1. V trimming: 5 bases; J trimming: 7 bases; junction bases outside the gene matches: 8. The CDR3 loop spans 14 amino acids. Germline CDR1 MNHNY, CDR2 SVGAGI (reference sequence). The CDR3 is CASSPDRRSQPQHF. CDR3 nucleotide sequence: TGTGCCAGCAGTCCGGACAGGCGGTCACAGCCCCAGCATTTT.

The gene calls are TRBV6-5 and TRBJ2-5; 7 bases are shared with TRBD2. The V segment lost 10 bases and the J segment 8 bases; nucleotides outside the gene matches: 10. The CDR3 runs to 12 residues. CDR1 is MNHEY and CDR2 is SVGAGI in the germline V gene. CDR3 protein: CATGGIAGTQYF. The CDR3 nucleotides are TGTGCCACCGGCGGGATAGCGGGTACCCAGTACTTC.

V usage is TRBV11-2 and J usage is TRBJ2-1, with D perhaps matching TRBD2 (6 bases). Germline CDR1 is SGHAT and CDR2 is FQNNGV. This CDR3 is 15 amino acids long. V gave up 5 bases and J gave up 5 bases, with 16 bases separating them. The CDR3 protein is CASSQPGLHNNEQFF. CDR3 DNA: TGTGCCAGCAGCCAACCGGGACTGCACAACAATGAGCAGTTCTTC.

V and J are TRBV10-3 and TRBJ2-1, with unresolved D. The V end lost 3 bases, the J end lost 0 bases, and 6 bases lay between the germline ends. The germline CDR1 and CDR2 sequences are ENHRY and SYGVKD. The CDR3 contains 14 residues. CDR3 in amino acids: CAISEQHSYNEQFF. The CDR3 region has the DNA TGTGCCATCAGTGAACAACACTCCTACAATGAGCAGTTCTTC.

The CDR3 is CASSIDLAGVNAGELFF. The CDR3 DNA follows: TGTGCCAGTAGTATAGATCTAGCGGGAGTGAACGCGGGGGAGCTGTTTTTT. This chain uses TRBV19 with TRBJ2-2; 10 nucleotides match TRBD2. The CDR3 loop spans 17 amino acids. The germline CDR1 and CDR2 sequences are LNHDA and SQIVND (reference sequence). Losses at the gene ends were 0 bases for V and 8 bases for J; bases not matched to a gene: 9.

The chain links TRBV11-2 to TRBJ2-2; 7 bases align to TRBD1. CDR1 SGHAT and CDR2 FQNNGV come from the germline V gene. V gave up 5 bases and J gave up 1 base; unmatched junction bases: 4. The CDR3 runs 15 residues. CDR3 residues: CASSADRLNTGELFF. In DNA form, the CDR3 reads TGTGCCAGCAGCGCGGACAGGTTGAACACCGGGGAGCTGTTTTTT. The whole variable domain, remainder taken from reference TRBV11-2 and TRBJ2-2, is EAGVAQSPRYKIIEKRQSVAFWCNPISGHATLYWYQQILGQGPKLLIQFQNNGVVDDSQLPKDRFSAERLKGVDSTLKIQPAKLEDSAVYLCASSADRLNTGELFFGEGSRLTVL.